Below, 32 T cell receptor beta chains from the same sample are listed, as sequenced in a study of human T cells and chemical hapten exposure. Time point given: patch test 3, about 24 weeks after DPC sensitization. As to treatment: therapeutic diphenylcyclopropenone sensitization with weekly scalp DPC. TCRdb passed the RACE reads through MiXCR, listing each CDR3 protein once. In the table there are about 97,000 distinct CDR3 sequences, around 25% of which are singletons. The source material was whole blood, sampled in connection with sensitization to the hapten diphenylcyclopropenone (DPC). The receptors derive from a man aged 35 to 55 with alopecia areata. Some clones in this sample may be carry-over from other donors' samples.

A few counts support this clonotype. V and J are TRBV20-1 and TRBJ2-3; 7 bases line up with TRBD2. This CDR3 contains 14 residues. The germline V gene has CDR1 DFQATT and CDR2 SNEGSKA (reference sequence). The V gene end was trimmed by 6 bases and the J gene end by 2 bases; junction bases not matched to a gene: 8. DNA of the CDR3: TGCAGTGCCCTGGGAGGGAGCTTCACAGATACGCAGTATTTT. Its translation is CSALGGSFTDTQYF.

This clonotype was seen a handful of times. This chain uses TRBV4-2 with TRBJ1-4; D is uncertain. V lost 4 bases and J 5 bases, leaving 11 bases between the germline ends. The CDR3 totals 14 residues. Looked up from germline, CDR1 is LGHNA and CDR2 is YNFKEQ. The CDR3 region has the DNA TGTGCCAGCAGCCGCCAGGCCGCCAATGAAAAACTGTTTTTT. Amino acid sequence: CASSRQAANEKLFF.

The rearrangement links TRBV10-3 to TRBJ2-3; D ambiguous. Trimming took 5 bases from V and 0 from J, leaving 9 bases between them. This CDR3 is 14 amino acids long. From germline, CDR1 is ENHRY and CDR2 SYGVKD. CDR3 DNA: TGTGCCATCAGTTGGTATACTAGCACAGATACGCAGTATTTT. It specifies CAISWYTSTDTQYF.

This clonotype was counted between two and nine times. This chain uses TRBV28 with TRBJ2-3, with TRBD1 identical over 8 bases. This CDR3 comprises 14 residues. Germline loops: CDR1 MDHEN, CDR2 SYDVKM. With V trimmed by 5 bases and J by 4 bases, 5 bases remained unmatched. CDR3 DNA sequence: TGTGCCAGCAGTATTGGACAGGGCCCAGATACGCAGTATTTT. This translates into CASSIGQGPDTQYF.

Only a few counts were recorded for this clonotype. The gene calls are TRBV4-1 and TRBJ2-3; D unclear. The germline V gene has CDR1 MGHRA and CDR2 YSYEKL. The CDR3 contains 15 residues. The V end lost 0 bases, the J end lost 1 base, and 8 bases lay between the germline ends. The CDR3 nucleotides read TGCGCCAGCAGCCAAGATGCGGATTGCACAGATACGCAGTATTTT. Amino acids: CASSQDADCTDTQYF.

DNA for the CDR3: TGTGCCAGCTCACGACAGGGGGCGAACACCGGGGAGCTGTTTTTT. This encodes CASSRQGANTGELFF. The J gene is TRBJ2-2, the V gene TRBV18, with 9 nucleotides matching TRBD1. Germline-derived CDR1 and CDR2 are KGHSH and LQKENI. CDR3 length: 15 amino acids. Trimming at V came to 4 bases and at J to 0 bases, leaving 0 bases not matched to a gene.

This clonotype has more than one count but fewer than ten. The genes are TRBV7-9 and TRBJ1-5, with D unclear. The ends were cut back, 5 bases at V and 0 bases at J, with 8 bases in the middle. The CDR3 length is 14 residues. CDR1 and CDR2 from the germline V gene are SEHNR and FQNEAQ (reference sequence). CDR3 protein: CASSRTDSNQPQHF. Here the CDR3 DNA reads TGTGCCAGCAGCCGGACGGATAGCAATCAGCCCCAGCATTTT.

This clonotype turned up a few times. J is TRBJ2-2 and V is TRBV15; no clear D. CDR1 and CDR2 from the germline V gene are LNHNV and YYDKDF (reference sequence). CDR3 length: 16 residues. V lost 2 bases to trimming and J lost 4 bases, with 14 bases between them. The CDR3 here is CATSRIGVRGTGELFF. CDR3 sequence (DNA): TGTGCCACCAGCAGAATTGGTGTCCGAGGCACCGGGGAGCTGTTTTTT.

This clonotype appeared a few times. The rearrangement uses TRBV6-6 and TRBJ1-3, with 7 bases aligning to TRBD1. Per germline, CDR1 MNHNY and CDR2 SVGAGI (reference sequence). V shed 2 bases and J 0 bases; nucleotides not matched to a gene: 10. The CDR3 totals 18 residues. CDR3 DNA sequence: TGTGCCAGCAGTTACCCACAGGGGTTGAGGGGCTCTGGAAACACCATATATTTT. Translation gives CASSYPQGLRGSGNTIYF.

This clonotype was observed a handful of times. V and J are TRBV28 and TRBJ2-1; 8 nucleotides match TRBD2. Germline trimming cut 10 bases from V and 7 bases from J; bases unmatched to any gene: 15. This CDR3 has 15 residues. Germline V gives CDR1 MDHEN, CDR2 SYDVKM. Here the CDR3 reads CATIRGGARENEQFF. For the CDR3, the DNA is TGTGCCACCATACGGGGGGGGGCCCGGGAAAATGAGCAGTTCTTC.

The chain carries TRBV4-1 and TRBJ2-1, with no clear D. The CDR3 runs to 13 residues. The V gene's germline CDR1 is MGHRA and CDR2 YSYEKL. Trimming left V 0 bases short and J 13 bases short, with 13 bases between. The CDR3 spells CASSQDLLGQQFF. The DNA of the CDR3 is TGCGCCAGCAGCCAAGATCTTTTGGGCCAACAGTTCTTC.

The chain employs TRBV12-3 or TRBV12-4 and TRBJ2-3; D uncertain. The CDR3 totals 12 residues. Trimming took off 5 bases at V and 6 bases at J, with 9 bases between the two ends. The CDR3 loop reads CASSRSRDTQYF. CDR3 nucleotides: TGTGCCAGCAGTCGTAGCAGGGATACGCAGTATTTT.

CDR3 amino acids: CASRGGWSGPQHF. The CDR3 DNA follows: TGTGCCAGCAGAGGGGGCTGGTCCGGGCCCCAGCATTTT. The chain combines TRBV2 with TRBJ1-5, with 7 bases identical to TRBD1. Germline V CDR1 and CDR2: SNHLY, FYNNEI. J was trimmed by 9 bases and V by 6 bases; bases with no gene match: 8. This CDR3 spans 13 amino acids.

This clonotype was seen more than once but under ten times. The chain combines TRBV29-1 with TRBJ2-7; unclear D gene. The V and J ends lost 5 bases and 2 bases respectively, with 16 bases between them. From germline, CDR1 is SQVTM and CDR2 ANQGSEA. This CDR3 is 14 amino acids long. The CDR3 reads CSVSGRTGPYEQYF. In DNA, the CDR3 is TGCAGCGTTAGTGGCCGAACCGGACCCTACGAGCAGTACTTC.

This chain uses TRBV6-2 or TRBV6-3 with TRBJ1-1; D is ambiguous. The CDR3 consists of 16 residues. Between the trimmed V and J ends, which lost 2 bases and 2 bases, there was a span of 15 bases. CDR1 is MNHEY and CDR2 is SVGEGT in the germline V gene. The CDR3 here is CASSYTLHDTNTEAFF. CDR3 nucleotide sequence: TGTGCCAGCAGTTACACCCTTCACGACACAAACACTGAAGCTTTCTTT.

This clonotype was detected only a few times. The chain employs TRBV7-9 and TRBJ2-7; 7 bases match TRBD2. Germline CDR1 is SEHNR and CDR2 is FQNEAQ (reference sequence). This CDR3 has 17 amino acids. J lost 2 bases, V lost 1 base, and 11 bases had no gene match. CDR3 protein: CASSLGSWASGTYEQYF. CDR3 coding DNA: TGTGCCAGCAGCTTAGGGAGTTGGGCTAGCGGTACCTACGAGCAGTACTTC.

This clonotype was recorded a few times. V usage is TRBV12-3 or TRBV12-4 and J usage is TRBJ2-1; TRBD1 matches 8 bases. The CDR3 runs to 15 residues. V shed 5 bases and J 6 bases; nucleotides not matched to a gene: 9. The CDR3 sequence is CASSPRQGFGNEQFF. CDR3 DNA sequence: TGTGCCAGCAGTCCCCGACAGGGGTTTGGCAATGAGCAGTTCTTC.

This clonotype was counted between two and nine times. This sequence joins TRBV7-2 and TRBJ2-3, with D possibly TRBD2 on 6 matching bases. The CDR3 extends over 14 amino acids. Germline CDR1 SGHTA, CDR2 FQGNSA. Trimming pared 9 bases from V and 1 base from J, leaving 14 bases between. CDR3 protein: CASDGLTGTDTQYF. For the CDR3, the DNA is TGTGCCAGTGACGGACTAACCGGCACAGATACGCAGTATTTT. Full variable domain (missing parts from reference TRBV7-2 and TRBJ2-3): GAGVSQSPSNKVTEKGKDVELRCDPISGHTALYWYRQSLGQGLEFLIYFQGNSAPDKSGLPSDRFSAERTGGSVSTLTIQRTQQEDSAVYLCASDGLTGTDTQYFGPGTRLTVL.

The J gene is TRBJ2-5, the V gene TRBV28, with 9 bases fitting TRBD2. V lost 8 bases to trimming and J lost 4 bases; unmatched junction nucleotides: 11. This CDR3 is 15 amino acids long. The V gene's germline CDR1 is MDHEN and CDR2 SYDVKM. CDR3 nucleotide sequence: TGTGCCAGCGTGGGTATGCGGGGGGGAGGAGAGACCCAGTACTTC. It translates to CASVGMRGGGETQYF.

V and J are TRBV7-2 and TRBJ2-3, with D perhaps TRBD1 (6 bases). The CDR3 length is 13 residues. Trimming shortened V by 5 bases and J by 7 bases, and 13 bases separated the two germline ends. Germline-derived CDR1 and CDR2 are SGHTA and FQGNSA. Here the CDR3 DNA reads TGTGCCAGCAGCCGAGGGGGACCGAATACGCAGTATTTT. This encodes CASSRGGPNTQYF.

The CDR3 region is CASRPNTDTQYF. The CDR3 DNA sequence: TGTGCCAGCAGGCCCAACACAGATACGCAGTATTTT. The chain combines TRBV28 with TRBJ2-3; D is ambiguous. This CDR3 comprises 12 residues. Trimming left V 6 bases short and J 2 bases short, with 6 bases between. Looked up from germline, CDR1 is MDHEN and CDR2 is SYDVKM.

The CDR3 nucleotides are TGCGCCAGCAGCTTGGGACAGATAAGCGGGAAAGGAACCTACGAGCAGTACTTC. Its translation: CASSLGQISGKGTYEQYF. The J gene is TRBJ2-7, the V gene TRBV5-1; 7 nucleotides line up with TRBD2. The CDR3 is 18 residues long. CDR1 and CDR2 (germline): SGHRS, YFSETQ. V dropped 0 bases and J dropped 2; count of bases not matched to a gene: 14.

The chain joins TRBV27 to TRBJ1-5; unclear D gene. Trimming removed 8 bases at V and 0 bases at J, with 11 bases between. The CDR3 covers 14 residues. Germline CDR1 is MNHEY and CDR2 is SMNVEV (reference sequence). CDR3 bases: TGTGCCAGCGGCGAACAGTATAGCAATCAGCCCCAGCATTTT. Translation gives CASGEQYSNQPQHF.

The V call is TRBV7-6, the J call TRBJ1-5, with 10 nucleotides matching TRBD1. The CDR3 is 18 residues long. The V gene's germline CDR1 is SGHVS and CDR2 FNYEAQ. V shed 1 base and J 2 bases; nucleotides not matched to a gene: 8. The CDR3 sequence is CASSLVPPGQGRNQPQHF. DNA for the CDR3: TGTGCCAGCAGCTTAGTTCCGCCGGGACAGGGGCGCAATCAGCCCCAGCATTTT.

In its sample, this clonotype was seen a few times. This sequence joins TRBV6-4 and TRBJ2-3, with D tentatively TRBD2 (6 bases). This CDR3 comprises 12 residues. Germline V gives CDR1 MRHNA, CDR2 SNTAGT. V lost 10 bases and J 5 bases, leaving 13 bases between the germline ends. The CDR3 reads CATGTDGDTQYF. CDR3 in DNA: TGTGCCACCGGGACTGACGGAGATACGCAGTATTTT.

This clonotype was detected a few times. The chain uses TRBV6-5 and TRBJ2-7; 8 positions match TRBD1. The CDR3 contains 16 residues. V was pared by 0 bases and J by 6 bases, with 10 bases of the junction left unmatched. The germline gives CDR1 MNHEY, CDR2 SVGAGI. CDR3 sequence: CASSYSSGQGLPEQYF. CDR3 coding DNA: TGTGCCAGCAGTTACTCCTCCGGACAGGGACTGCCCGAGCAGTACTTC.

The CDR3 loop is CASRNRQGSYNEQFF. As DNA, the CDR3 is TGTGCCAGCAGGAACCGACAGGGCTCCTACAATGAGCAGTTCTTC. The chain joins TRBV12-3 or TRBV12-4 to TRBJ2-1, with TRBD1 matching over 7 bases. V shed 6 bases and J 0 bases; nucleotides not matched to a gene: 5. The CDR3 is 15 residues long.

This chain links TRBV6-6 with TRBJ1-4; the D is unclear. The germline gives CDR1 MNHNY, CDR2 SVGAGI (reference sequence). There are 15 residues in the CDR3. Trimming pared 3 bases from V and 3 bases from J, leaving 11 bases between. The CDR3 spells CASSYQSGPNEKLFF. For the CDR3, the DNA is TGTGCCAGCAGTTATCAAAGCGGGCCTAATGAAAAACTGTTTTTT.

V is TRBV24-1 and J is TRBJ2-1; tentative D call: TRBD2 (6 bases). The CDR3 extends over 14 amino acids. V lost 10 bases and J lost 8, with 20 bases in between. Looked up from germline, CDR1 is KGHDR and CDR2 is SFDVKD. In DNA form, the CDR3 reads TGTGCCACTAGGAGGGGCCAGGTCGGGGATGAGCAGTTCTTC. This codes for CATRRGQVGDEQFF.

This rearrangement joins TRBV5-1 to TRBJ2-7; TRBD2 matches 9 bases. The trim removed 4 bases at V and 6 bases at J, leaving 11 bases unmatched. Germline CDR1 is SGHRS and CDR2 is YFSETQ. This CDR3 has 15 residues. CDR3 region: CASSAPGTSCGEQYF. As DNA, the CDR3 is TGCGCCAGCAGCGCTCCCGGGACTAGCTGTGGCGAGCAGTACTTC.

At least ten counts were recorded for this clonotype. The genes are TRBV12-3 or TRBV12-4 and TRBJ2-4; TRBD1 matches at 9 bases. J was trimmed by 7 bases and V by 4 bases; bases with no gene match: 5. The CDR3 extends over 14 amino acids. CDR3 coding DNA: TGTGCCAGCAGTTACGGGACAGGGTCCAACATTCAGTACTTC. Protein product: CASSYGTGSNIQYF.

The chain combines TRBV7-2 with TRBJ2-1, with D perhaps TRBD1 or TRBD2 (5 bases each). Per germline, CDR1 SGHTA and CDR2 FQGNSA. The CDR3 is made up of 14 amino acids. The V and J ends lost 5 bases and 3 bases respectively, with 11 bases between them. The CDR3 spells CASSLGPNYNEQFF. DNA for the CDR3: TGTGCCAGCAGCCTGGGACCCAACTACAATGAGCAGTTCTTC.